The 27 T cell receptor beta chains given below trace back to one sample, sequenced in a study of beta chain features in type 1 diabetes (dated by TCRdb to the late 2010s). Here is what the overall study found, with its caveats: A moderate but significant shortening of TCRB CDR3 length was observed in type 1 diabetes patients in all four CD4+ subsets.

These receptors have no identified antigens. Library preparation was by the immunoSEQ multiplex PCR assay. All of the isolated RNA was reverse transcribed with the High Capacity cDNA Reverse Transcription Kit, so expressed TCRB transcripts were sequenced. TCRdb limited this immuneACCESS table to in-frame rearrangements with V and J called. A share of clones is missing; checked studies link under half to unresolved V genes, and the rest is unexplained. This sample holds 160,000 or so clones; just over 8% were observed only once. The ten most abundant clones make up over 0.5% of the sample. Sequencing was carried out using central memory CD4+ T cells from blood. The receptors here all came from a woman in her late teens or twenties with type 1 diabetes.

The V and J genes are TRBV6-5 and TRBJ2-3; 7 bases line up with TRBD2. The CDR3 runs to 13 residues. The junction had 7 bases not matched to a gene; V was cut back by 7 bases and J by 6 bases. Germline values: CDR1 MNHEY, CDR2 SVGAGI. CDR3 region: CASNPGGIDTQYF. Written as DNA, the CDR3 is TGTGCCAGCAACCCCGGGGGGATCGATACGCAGTATTTT.

J is TRBJ2-2 and V is TRBV4-3; possibly TRBD2 for D (5 bases). The CDR3 is 14 amino acids. The germline V and J ends were trimmed by 3 bases and 5 bases, with 10 bases remaining between them. Germline V gene lookup returns CDR1 LGHNA and CDR2 YSLEER. The CDR3, as DNA: TGCGCCAGCAGCCACCGCCCGGGGACCGGGGAGCTGTTTTTT. Translating gives CASSHRPGTGELFF.

The chain has TRBV23-1 and TRBJ1-3; maybe TRBD1 (6 bases). TRBV23-1 qualifies as an ORF whose function is uncertain. V lost 4 bases, J lost 1 base, and 14 bases lay in between. CDR3 length: 16 amino acids. The CDR3 DNA reads as TGCGCCAGCAGTCCAGACCGGGACATATCTGGAAACACCATATATTTT. Protein sequence: CASSPDRDISGNTIYF.

This clone showed up many times. V and J are TRBV30 and TRBJ2-3; 9 bases are shared with TRBD1. Germline V gives CDR1 GTSNPN, CDR2 SVGIG (reference sequence). The CDR3 is made up of 15 amino acids. The ends lost 0 bases at V and 4 bases at J; junction bases unmatched: 5. CDR3 DNA: TGTGCCTGGAGTGTGAAGGGACAGGGTTCAGATACGCAGTATTTT. Protein: CAWSVKGQGSDTQYF.

A remark on this clone: This specimen includes other DNA sequences encoding the same CDR3. The gene calls are TRBV19 and TRBJ2-1, with a possible D match to TRBD1 (6 bases). V gave up 0 bases and J gave up 1 base, with 10 bases separating them. This CDR3 is 16 amino acids long. The germline CDR1 and CDR2 sequences are LNHDA and SQIVND (reference sequence). The CDR3 nucleotides are TGTGCCAGTAGTATAGATCGTACAGGGTCCTACAATGAGCAGTTCTTC. Its protein is CASSIDRTGSYNEQFF.

The chain combines TRBV2 with TRBJ1-2; D is unclear. Germline assignment: CDR1 SNHLY and CDR2 FYNNEI. This CDR3 comprises 13 residues. V lost 6 bases, J lost 3 bases, and 11 bases lay in between. The CDR3 sequence is CASRETVDYGYTF. Here the CDR3 DNA reads TGTGCCAGCAGGGAGACCGTGGACTATGGCTACACCTTC.

The chain employs TRBV5-4 and TRBJ2-1, with TRBD2 identical over 11 bases. CDR3 length equals 15 residues. Trimming at V came to 3 bases and at J to 6 bases, leaving 5 bases not matched to a gene. Germline loops: CDR1 SGHNT, CDR2 YYREEE (reference sequence). The CDR3 DNA reads TGTGCCAGCAGCTCCCCTAGCGGGAGGTTCAATGAGCAGTTCTTC. This translates into CASSSPSGRFNEQFF.

This clone was seen at least ten times. The junction does not match germline at one end; this may be a read error. V is TRBV7-7 and J is TRBJ2-5; the match to TRBD2 covers 7 bases. There are 12 residues in the CDR3. Germline V gene sequence: CDR1 SSHAT, CDR2 FNYEAQ (reference sequence). CDR3 in amino acids: CASSFGGETQYF. In nucleotides, the CDR3 is TGTGCTAGCAGCTTCGGGGGGGAGACCCAGTACTTC. Full variable domain (rest looked up from reference TRBV7-7 and TRBJ2-5): GAGVSQSPRYKVTKRGQDVTLRCDPISSHATLYWYQQALGQGPEFLTYFNYEAQPDKSGLPSDRFSAERPEGSISTLTIQRTEQRDSAMYRCASSFGGETQYFGPGTRLLVL.

CDR3 in DNA: TGTGCCAGCTCACCCCAGGGAGGGGAGAACACTGAAGCTTTCTTT. Translating it yields CASSPQGGENTEAFF. The V gene is TRBV18, the J gene TRBJ1-1; D might be TRBD1 (5 bases). The V and J ends lost 3 bases and 1 base respectively, with 12 bases between them. The germline CDR1 and CDR2 sequences are KGHSH and LQKENI. The CDR3 sequence is 15 residues long.

The sample holds a few counts of this clone. The gene calls are TRBV11-3 and TRBJ1-2; tentative D call: TRBD1 (6 bases). CDR3 length: 13 residues. The V end was cut by 4 bases, the J end by 4 bases, with 10 bases between. CDR1 and CDR2 from the germline V gene are SGHNT and YENEEA. The CDR3, as DNA: TGTGCCAGCAGCTCTACAGGGCGCTATGGCTACACCTTC. Its translation: CASSSTGRYGYTF. Variable domain in full (rest from reference TRBV11-3 and TRBJ1-2): EAGVVQSPRYKIIEKKQPVAFWCNPISGHNTLYWYLQNLGQGPELLIRYENEEAVDDSQLPKDRFSAERLKGVDSTLKIQPAELGDSAVYLCASSSTGRYGYTFGSGTRLTVV.

The chain joins TRBV15 to TRBJ1-4, with D possibly being TRBD1 (5 bases). The germline CDR1 and CDR2 sequences are LNHNV and YYDKDF (reference sequence). The length of the CDR3 is 15 residues. Trimming pared 0 bases from V and 7 bases from J, leaving 12 bases between. The CDR3 sequence: CATSRDPGGSEKLFF. In DNA form, the CDR3 reads TGTGCCACCAGCAGAGATCCCGGGGGAAGTGAAAAACTGTTTTTT.

The chain has TRBV23-1 and TRBJ1-2; 7 positions match TRBD1. TRBV23-1 belongs to the ORF category, with a function that is uncertain. V lost 8 bases and J lost 7; bases outside the gene matches: 16. The CDR3 covers 15 residues. The CDR3 DNA follows: TGCGCCAGCTCATCACACAGGGGAGATTCGTTTGGCTACACCTTC. This gives the protein CASSSHRGDSFGYTF.

The rearrangement links TRBV7-2 to TRBJ2-3, with 8 bases aligning to TRBD1. The V gene's germline CDR1 is SGHTA and CDR2 FQGNSA. Trimming at V came to 5 bases and at J to 1 base, leaving 5 bases not matched to a gene. The CDR3 is 15 amino acids. CDR3 amino acids: CASSRQGIGTDTQYF. CDR3 DNA: TGTGCCAGCAGCCGACAGGGGATCGGCACAGATACGCAGTATTTT.

This clone has only a few counts. The V call is TRBV7-2, the J call TRBJ2-7; 12 bases are shared with TRBD2. This CDR3 is 16 amino acids long. The trim removed 5 bases at V and 2 bases at J, leaving 7 bases unmatched. The germline V gene encodes CDR1 SGHTA and CDR2 FQGNSA. The CDR3 is CASSIGLAGQTYEQYF. CDR3 sequence (DNA): TGTGCCAGCAGCATCGGACTAGCGGGACAAACCTACGAGCAGTACTTC.

A few counts support this clone. The chain uses TRBV5-1 and TRBJ2-3, with 12 nucleotides matching TRBD2. The germline gives CDR1 SGHRS, CDR2 YFSETQ. The CDR3 is 17 residues long. Losses at the gene ends were 2 bases for V and 3 bases for J; bases not matched to a gene: 7. For the CDR3, the DNA is TGCGCCAGCAGCTTTTACCTGACTAGCGGGAGAACAGATACGCAGTATTTT. Amino acids: CASSFYLTSGRTDTQYF.

This clone has ten or more counts. The J gene is TRBJ2-5, the V gene TRBV30; 7 nucleotides align to TRBD1. The CDR3 spans 14 residues. The trim removed 3 bases at V and 2 bases at J, leaving 6 bases unmatched. Germline V gene lookup returns CDR1 GTSNPN and CDR2 SVGIG (reference sequence). CDR3 loop: CAWSRNRGQETQYF. The CDR3 DNA sequence: TGTGCCTGGAGCCGAAACAGGGGACAAGAGACCCAGTACTTC.

This clone was seen a handful of times. The same CDR3 also results from other DNA sequences found in this sample. V usage is TRBV18 and J usage is TRBJ1-1, with D possibly TRBD1 on 5 matching bases. Trimming left V 3 bases short and J 1 base short, with 9 bases between. This CDR3 spans 14 amino acids. Germline loops: CDR1 KGHSH, CDR2 LQKENI. The CDR3 DNA reads TGTGCCAGCTCACCCGTTACAGGGAACACTGAAGCTTTCTTT. This encodes CASSPVTGNTEAFF.

The chain joins TRBV2 to TRBJ2-1, with TRBD2 matching over 7 bases. J was trimmed by 3 bases and V by 7 bases; bases with no gene match: 6. The CDR3 is made up of 14 amino acids. Germline lookup yields CDR1 SNHLY and CDR2 FYNNEI. The CDR3 DNA sequence: TGTGCCAGCACTAGCGGAATATACTACAATGAGCAGTTCTTC. Translation: CASTSGIYYNEQFF.

Note on this clone: Mismatch with germline at one junction end may stem from a read error. This CDR3 reads CASSRQGQPSHEQYF. The CDR3 nucleotides are TGCGCCAGCAGTAGGCAAGGACAGCCCTCCCACGAGCAGTACTTC. The gene calls are TRBV5-1 and TRBJ2-7; D might be TRBD1 (6 bases). Germline V gives CDR1 SGHRS, CDR2 YFSETQ. This CDR3 comprises 15 residues.

The J gene is TRBJ2-3, the V gene TRBV29-1; 7 bases fit TRBD1. CDR1 and CDR2 from the germline V gene are SQVTM and ANQGSEA. Trimming took 4 bases from V and 6 from J; bases not matched to a gene: 10. The CDR3 sequence is 14 residues long. The CDR3 region is CSVVMGARGDTQYF. In DNA, the CDR3 is TGCAGCGTTGTCATGGGAGCCAGGGGGGATACGCAGTATTTT.

V usage is TRBV5-6 and J usage is TRBJ1-4; D remains ambiguous. CDR1 and CDR2 from the germline V gene are SGHDT and YYEEEE. This CDR3 spans 17 amino acids. The ends were cut back, 0 bases at V and 3 bases at J, with 15 bases in the middle. CDR3 sequence reads: CASSLGESPRANEKLFF. The CDR3 nucleotides are TGTGCCAGCAGCTTGGGAGAGAGTCCGAGGGCTAATGAAAAACTGTTTTTT.

This chain joins TRBV25-1 and TRBJ1-1; perhaps TRBD1 as D (5 bases). Germline V gene sequence: CDR1 MGHDK, CDR2 SYGVNS. The CDR3 runs 14 residues. V lost 8 bases and J 2 bases, leaving 15 bases between the germline ends. The CDR3 here is CASQLGGFNTEAFF. The CDR3 nucleotides are TGTGCCAGCCAACTGGGGGGATTTAACACTGAAGCTTTCTTT.

V usage is TRBV7-2 and J usage is TRBJ1-6; D is possibly TRBD1 (6 bases). V lost 8 bases and J 7 bases, leaving 15 bases between the germline ends. Looked up from germline, CDR1 is SGHTA and CDR2 is FQGNSA. This CDR3 has 14 amino acids. CDR3 sequence (DNA): TGTGCCAGCGGACCGACAGGCCTAAATTCACCCCTCCACTTT. It is translated as CASGPTGLNSPLHF.

CDR3 region: CASSQGQFSYNEQFF. CDR3 DNA: TGTGCCAGCAGCCAAGGACAGTTCTCCTACAATGAGCAGTTCTTC. The chain joins TRBV9 to TRBJ2-1; D might be TRBD1 (6 bases). Trimming cost V 4 bases and J 0 bases, with 11 bases left between them. CDR1 is SGDLS and CDR2 is YYNGEE in the germline V gene. The CDR3 has 15 amino acids. The complete variable domain, with remaining parts taken from reference TRBV9 and TRBJ2-1, reads DSGVTQTPKHLITATGQRVTLRCSPRSGDLSVYWYQQSLDQGLQFLIQYYNGEERAKGNILERFSAQQFPDLHSELNLSSLELGDSALYFCASSQGQFSYNEQFFGPGTRLTVL.

This CDR3 reads CASIRADLNTGELFF. The CDR3, as DNA: TGTGCCAGCATTAGAGCGGACCTAAACACCGGGGAGCTGTTTTTT. The chain uses TRBV7-9 and TRBJ2-2; a weak D match, TRBD2 (5 bases). Germline CDR1 is SEHNR and CDR2 is FQNEAQ (reference sequence). This CDR3 has 15 residues. V lost 7 bases and J 2 bases, leaving 14 bases between the germline ends.

The table lists this clone with a few counts. The chain carries TRBV2 and TRBJ2-5; 9 bases fit TRBD2. J was trimmed by 6 bases and V by 3 bases; bases with no gene match: 8. Germline assignment: CDR1 SNHLY and CDR2 FYNNEI. CDR3 length equals 15 residues. The CDR3 here is CASSESLAGFQTQYF. CDR3 bases: TGTGCCAGCAGTGAGTCGCTAGCGGGGTTTCAGACCCAGTACTTC.

The chain employs TRBV21-1 and TRBJ1-1; the table assigns TRBD1, which was not confirmed against the DNA. TRBV21-1 is a pseudogene. This CDR3 region has 12 residues. The DNA of the CDR3 is TGTGCCAGCAGCGTACGGACACCTGAAGCTTTCTTT. Amino acid sequence: CASSVRTPEAFF.